These T cell receptor beta chains were read from a single sample in a study of STAT3 mutations in large granular lymphocyte leukemia. Measured with immunoSEQ multiplex PCR; TCRdb has only the in-frame clones, and not every one. The sample has 15,000 to 20,000 clones; 80% to 95% are singletons. Sequenced input: peripheral blood mononuclear cells. The receptors originated from a man between 60 and 70 years old with T-cell large granular lymphocyte leukemia. Some clones in this sample may be carry-over from other donors' samples. Each CDR3 is given with its conserved first and last residue. The D gene is left open where the match is weak. Some rows have no size entry. The others give once, few or many, or a class for an expanded clone.

D	V	size	J	DNA	CDR3
-	TRBV5-1	-	TRBJ2-1	TGCGCCAGCAGCTTCAGGGGAGATTCCTACAATGAGCAGTTCTTC	CASSFRGDSYNEQFF
-	TRBV5-1	-	TRBJ2-7	TGCGCCAGCAGCCTATCCGGGATGTACAACGAGCAGTACTTC	CASSLSGMYNEQYF
-	TRBV28	-	TRBJ1-2	TGTGCCAGCAGTTTAGGGGCCCATAACTATGGCTACACCTTC	CASSLGAHNYGYTF
TRBD2	TRBV7-9	-	TRBJ2-7	TGTGCCAGCAGCGCCGACCTGGGACTAGCGGACGCCTACGAGCAGTACTTC	CASSADLGLADAYEQYF
-	TRBV28	-	TRBJ1-5	TGTGCCAGCAGTTTTACCAGAAACGATCAGCCCCAGCATTTT	CASSFTRNDQPQHF
TRBD2	TRBV7-8	-	TRBJ2-7	TGTGCCAGCAGCTTAACCCCTAGCGGGAGTCGGTACGAGCAGTACTTC	CASSLTPSGSRYEQYF
-	TRBV9	-	TRBJ2-3	TGTGCCAGCAGATCCCGGGACTTCCCCACAGATACGCAGTATTTT	CASRSRDFPTDTQYF
-	TRBV6-1	-	TRBJ2-7	TGTGCCAGCAGTGACCCGGCTAGAACTTACGAGCAGTACTTC	CASSDPARTYEQYF
-	TRBV19	few	TRBJ2-7	TGTGCCAGTAGTATAGACTTCCCTGCTAAACCTTTGGAGCAGTACTTC	CASSIDFPAKPLEQYF
TRBD1	TRBV30	once	TRBJ2-7	TGTGCCTGGAGTAAAACCGGGACAGGGGGCCGGGGCGAGCAGTACTTC	CAWSKTGTGGRGEQYF
-	TRBV7-2	-	TRBJ2-7	TGTGCCAGTCGAAGGGGTATAGGGCGCTACGAGCAGTACTTC	CASRRGIGRYEQYF
TRBD1	TRBV5-1	-	TRBJ1-2	TGCGCCAGCAGCCTTGGACAGGGGGCCGGGGGCTACACCTTC	CASSLGQGAGGYTF
TRBD1	TRBV27	-	TRBJ1-1	TGTGCCAGCAGTCCCTTTGGACAGGGATTGTCGGGCACTGAAGCTTTCTTT	CASSPFGQGLSGTEAFF
TRBD1	TRBV7-2	-	TRBJ1-5	TGTGCCAGCAGCCTGGACAGGGCAATTGAGCCCCAGCATTTT	CASSLDRAIEPQHF
-	TRBV29-1	-	TRBJ2-4	TGCAGCGTTGTCCCCCTGGGGGAGGAAGTAAACATTCAGTACTTC	CSVVPLGEEVNIQYF
TRBD1	TRBV5-1	-	TRBJ1-1	TGCGCCAGCAGCGGTCAGGGGGCGCTGACTGAAGCTTTCTTT	CASSGQGALTEAFF
TRBD1	TRBV27	-	TRBJ1-2	TGTGCCAGCAGTTTAATGCTGGGACAGTTTAACTATGGCTACACCTTC	CASSLMLGQFNYGYTF
TRBD2	TRBV27	-	TRBJ2-7	TGTGCCAGCAGTACTAGCGGGGAGTCCTACGAGCAGTACTTC	CASSTSGESYEQYF
-	TRBV27	-	TRBJ2-7	TGTGCCAGCAGCCCGGACAGAAAATACGAGCAGTACTTC	CASSPDRKYEQYF
-	TRBV30	-	TRBJ2-3	TGTGCCTGGCATCACCTACAGGGTAGCACAGATACGCAGTATTTT	CAWHHLQGSTDTQYF
TRBD2	TRBV18	-	TRBJ2-1	TGTGCCAGCTCACCTCCCGGGACTAGCGTTTCGAATGAGCAGTTCTTC	CASSPPGTSVSNEQFF
TRBD1	TRBV14	-	TRBJ1-2	TGTGCCAGCAGCCAAGGGGCAGGGGGCGACTATGGCTACACCTTC	CASSQGAGGDYGYTF
-	TRBV28	few	TRBJ1-1	TGTGCCAGCAGTTTATCGACAGGCTGGGCTTTCTTT	CASSLSTGWAFF
-	TRBV7-3	-	TRBJ2-6	TGTGCCAGCAGCCAAATGTCTGGGGCCAACGTCCTGACTTTC	CASSQMSGANVLTF
-	TRBV28	-	TRBJ2-1	TGTGCCAGCAGTTTAGGAAATGAGCAGTTCTTC	CASSLGNEQFF
-	TRBV27	-	TRBJ2-3	TGTGCCAGCAGTTTATTAAGCGGAGCTTCTGATACGCAGTATTTT	CASSLLSGASDTQYF
-	TRBV5-1	-	TRBJ2-7	TGCGCCAGCAGCTTGCAGCTAGGGGCACCCTACGAGCAGTACTTC	CASSLQLGAPYEQYF
TRBD1	TRBV11-2	-	TRBJ2-7	TGTGCCAGCAGCTTAGAGGCAGGGGGTCCCTACGAGCAGTACTTC	CASSLEAGGPYEQYF
-	TRBV7-9	-	TRBJ2-3	TGTGCCAGCAGCCCCTACAGGGAGGTGGATACGCAGTATTTT	CASSPYREVDTQYF
-	TRBV30	-	TRBJ1-1	TGTGCCTGGAATCGTGGACTGGGTCGCGCTGAAGCTTTCTTT	CAWNRGLGRAEAFF
-	TRBV27	-	TRBJ2-7	TGTGCCAGCAGTTTAAGCAGGTCTTCCTACGAGCAGTACTTC	CASSLSRSSYEQYF
-	TRBV7-9	few	TRBJ2-7	TGTGCCAGCAGCTTAGGGACCGGGGCAGCCGCCCTCCGGTACTTC	CASSLGTGAAALRYF
TRBD1	TRBV7-2	once	TRBJ1-3	TGTGCCAGCAGCTTAAGGGACAGGAGGTTTTACTCTGGAAACACCATATATTTT	CASSLRDRRFYSGNTIYF
TRBD1	TRBV5-1	-	TRBJ1-2	TGCGCCAGCAGCTTGGCCCCAGGGGGCGACTATGGCTACACCTTC	CASSLAPGGDYGYTF
-	TRBV2	-	TRBJ1-2	TGTGCCAGTTCTGCAGGGATGGGATATGGCTACACCTTC	CASSAGMGYGYTF
-	TRBV10-3	-	TRBJ1-1	TGTGCCATCAGTACACAGGGTAACACTGAAGCTTTCTTT	CAISTQGNTEAFF
-	TRBV5-1	-	TRBJ2-7	TGCGCCAGCAGCCCGGGAGGGACAGGGATCCACGAGCAGTACTTC	CASSPGGTGIHEQYF
TRBD1	TRBV27	once	TRBJ2-2	TGTGCCAGCAGCCCGGACAGGAGAAAGGCCGGGGAGCTGTTTTTT	CASSPDRRKAGELFF
-	TRBV6-4	-	TRBJ2-7	TGTGCCAGCAATAGAACAGATTCCCGGAGGTCCTACGAGCAGTACTTC	CASNRTDSRRSYEQYF
-	TRBV7-2	-	TRBJ2-7	TGTGCCAGCAGCTCGCAAGGTGGTTACGAGCAGTACTTC	CASSSQGGYEQYF
-	TRBV4-2	-	TRBJ2-2	TGTGCCAGCAGCCTCAGGGGCCAGGGAAACACCGGGGAGCTGTTTTTT	CASSLRGQGNTGELFF
-	TRBV10-3	-	TRBJ1-5	TGTGCCGCGGGGGGAAGCAATCAGCCCCAGCATTTT	CAAGGSNQPQHF
-	TRBV27	few	TRBJ2-1	TGTGCCAGCAGCCGGACCCCGGGACTCCTTGGGAATGAGCAGTTCTTC	CASSRTPGLLGNEQFF
-	TRBV7-3	-	TRBJ2-1	TGTGCCAGCAGTGAACAGTCCTACAATGAGCAGTTCTTC	CASSEQSYNEQFF
-	TRBV28	few	TRBJ2-5	TGTGCCAGCAGCAGGGCCCCGAGAGAGACCCAGTACTTC	CASSRAPRETQYF
-	TRBV18	-	TRBJ2-7	TGTGCCAGCTCACCACCGGGGGGCTACGAGCAGTACTTC	CASSPPGGYEQYF
-	TRBV18	-	TRBJ2-7	TGTGCCAGCTCACCACCCGGGCGCTCCTACGAGCAGTACTTC	CASSPPGRSYEQYF
-	TRBV5-1	-	TRBJ1-1	TGCGCCAGCAGCTCCGACCCACAGGGCCCGAACACTGAAGCTTTCTTT	CASSSDPQGPNTEAFF
TRBD1	TRBV6-6	-	TRBJ1-1	TGTGCCAGCCCCCCAGGGGGCCAGGTGGCCACTGAAGCTTTCTTT	CASPPGGQVATEAFF
-	TRBV21-1	-	TRBJ2-7	TGTGCCAGCACGAGAGGGACCTACGAGCAGTACTTC	CASTRGTYEQYF
TRBD2	TRBV5-1	-	TRBJ2-1	TGCGCCAGCAGCTTTGAACTAGCGGGGGCGAATGAGCAGTTCTTC	CASSFELAGANEQFF
-	TRBV19	-	TRBJ1-2	TGTGCCAGTAGTATAAATGGAGCTGGGGCAGGGCATGGCTACACCTTC	CASSINGAGAGHGYTF